This TCR beta chain was recovered during a study of Graves' ophthalmopathy and Graves' hyperthyroidism. Study observations and caveats: Thyroid clonotypes that were expanded above 0.001 frequency mostly also appeared in blood.

From germline, CDR1 is LGHNA and CDR2 YNFKEQ. This CDR3 is 16 amino acids long. V lost 0 bases and J lost 2, with 8 bases in between. Investigators amplified TCR beta CDR3 regions from RNA transcripts. First-round RT-PCR with HTBI primers preceded a second-round multiplex PCR. TCRdb reprocessed the multiplex PCR reads with MiXCR, giving one entry per CDR3 protein. Of over a million distinct CDR3 sequences in the sample, 35% to 40% were seen once. About this clonotype: Its antigen is still unknown.

The sample was peripheral blood or thyroid tissue (not recorded which). This sequence originates from an adult man with Graves' hyperthyroidism. The rearrangement joins TRBV4-2 to TRBJ1-6; D call uncertain. Here the CDR3 reads CASSQEEYTYNSPLHF. The CDR3 coding sequence is TGTGCCAGCAGCCAAGAGGAGTACACCTATAATTCACCCCTCCACTTT.